The following is a T cell receptor beta chain sequence with its context. Its specificity is not known. Unique molecular identifiers tagged the TCR beta cDNA libraries. TCRdb used MiXCR to reprocess the PCR reads, holding one entry per CDR3 protein. Of roughly 200,000 distinct CDR3 sequences in the sample, roughly 30% were seen once. These data come from a study of post-analysis software for immune sequencing data. The germline gives CDR1 DFQATT, CDR2 SNEGSKA (reference sequence). Germline trimming cut 5 bases from V and 8 bases from J; bases unmatched to any gene: 14. The CDR3 has 15 amino acids. General observations from the study: Multiple sclerosis was associated with a significant reduction in normalized Chao1 diversity relative to controls. Controls showed lower frequencies than patients for several TRBV segments, and TRBV5-6, TRBV5-1 and TRBV20-1 were among these.

The sequence was collected from a girl aged 2 to 17 with multiple sclerosis. V and J are TRBV20-1 and TRBJ1-1, with TRBD1 matching over 10 bases. Sequencing input: blood. The chain's CDR3 is CSASDRGKGGTEAFF. CDR3 sequence (DNA): TGCAGTGCTTCGGACAGGGGGAAAGGAGGCACCGAAGCTTTCTTT.